This T cell receptor beta chain emerged from a study of Ad26.COV2.S vaccination and SARS-CoV-2 variants. Study at large: In the study, Ad26.COV2.S was injected intramuscularly once, or twice 56 days apart. Notes on the study in general: Vaccine recipients had higher spike-specific TCR breadth than placebo recipients.

Treatment of the sample: 15 to 20 received Ad26.COV2.S at low or high dose, single or two shots; about five received placebo; per-sample allocation not given. It was on day 63 after the first vaccine or placebo injection that samples were taken. This person who donated was an adult of 18-55 years in Boston. As concerns this clone: Its antigen is undetermined.

CDR1 KGHSH and CDR2 LQKENI come from the germline V gene. The CDR3 length is 16 residues. V gave up 3 bases and J gave up 0 bases, with 13 bases separating them. Only in-frame clones appear in the TCRdb table, and some are missing; sequencing was by immunoSEQ multiplex PCR. This table has a few hundred thousand clones, about 89% appearing once. This clonotype was obtained from a person aged 18 to 59 who received the Ad26.COV2.S COVID-19 vaccine or a placebo. The rearrangement uses TRBV18 and TRBJ2-3, with D perhaps TRBD1 (6 bases). The sequences come from peripheral blood, collected in a trial of Ad26.COV2.S vaccine versus placebo. The CDR3 sequence: CASSPTGQPSTDTQYF. CDR3 DNA sequence: TGTGCCAGCTCACCCACGGGACAACCTAGCACAGATACGCAGTATTTT.